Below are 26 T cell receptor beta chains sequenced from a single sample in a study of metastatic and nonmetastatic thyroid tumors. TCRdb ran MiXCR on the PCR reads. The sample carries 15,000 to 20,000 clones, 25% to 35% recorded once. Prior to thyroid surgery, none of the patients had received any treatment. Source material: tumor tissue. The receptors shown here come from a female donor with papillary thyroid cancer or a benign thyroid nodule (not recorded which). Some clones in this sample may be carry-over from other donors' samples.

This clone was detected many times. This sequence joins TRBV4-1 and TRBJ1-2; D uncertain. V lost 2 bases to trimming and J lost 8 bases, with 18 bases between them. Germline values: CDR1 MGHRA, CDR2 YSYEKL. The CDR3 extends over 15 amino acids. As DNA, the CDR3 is TGCGCCAGCAGCCAAATGGGCGGCGGGCGCACGGGCTACACCTTC. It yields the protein CASSQMGGGRTGYTF.

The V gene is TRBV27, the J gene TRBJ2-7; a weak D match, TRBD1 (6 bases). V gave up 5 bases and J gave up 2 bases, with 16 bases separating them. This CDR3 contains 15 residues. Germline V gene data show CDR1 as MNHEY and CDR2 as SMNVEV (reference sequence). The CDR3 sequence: CASSLSGTRPYEQYF. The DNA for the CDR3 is TGTGCCAGCAGTCTCTCAGGGACACGGCCCTACGAGCAGTACTTC.

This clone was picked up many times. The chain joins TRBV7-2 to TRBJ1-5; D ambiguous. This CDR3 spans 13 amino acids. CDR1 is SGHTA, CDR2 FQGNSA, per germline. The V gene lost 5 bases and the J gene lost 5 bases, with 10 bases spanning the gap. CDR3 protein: CASSTNGDQPQHF. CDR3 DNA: TGTGCCAGCAGCACTAACGGTGATCAGCCCCAGCATTTT. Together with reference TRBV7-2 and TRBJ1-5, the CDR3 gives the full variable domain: GAGVSQSPSNKVTEKGKDVELRCDPISGHTALYWYRQSLGQGLEFLIYFQGNSAPDKSGLPSDRFSAERTGGSVSTLTIQRTQQEDSAVYLCASSTNGDQPQHFGDGTRLSIL.

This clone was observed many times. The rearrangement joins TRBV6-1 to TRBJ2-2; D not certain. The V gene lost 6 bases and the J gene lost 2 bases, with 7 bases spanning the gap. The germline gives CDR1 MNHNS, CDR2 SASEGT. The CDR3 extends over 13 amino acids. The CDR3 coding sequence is TGTGCCAGCAGCGAGATAAACACCGGGGAGCTGTTTTTT. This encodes CASSEINTGELFF.

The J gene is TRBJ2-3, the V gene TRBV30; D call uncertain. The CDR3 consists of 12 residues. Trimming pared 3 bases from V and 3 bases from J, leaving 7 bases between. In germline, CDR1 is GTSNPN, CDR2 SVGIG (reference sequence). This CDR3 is CAWSSGTDTQYF. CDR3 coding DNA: TGTGCCTGGAGCAGTGGGACAGATACGCAGTATTTT.

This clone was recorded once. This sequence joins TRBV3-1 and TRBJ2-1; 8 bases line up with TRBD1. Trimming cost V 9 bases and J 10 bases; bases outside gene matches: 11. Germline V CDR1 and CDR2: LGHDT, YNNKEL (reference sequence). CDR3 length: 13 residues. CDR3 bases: TGTGCCAGTAGATCCCAGGGGGCGGTGGAGCAGTTCTTC. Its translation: CASRSQGAVEQFF.

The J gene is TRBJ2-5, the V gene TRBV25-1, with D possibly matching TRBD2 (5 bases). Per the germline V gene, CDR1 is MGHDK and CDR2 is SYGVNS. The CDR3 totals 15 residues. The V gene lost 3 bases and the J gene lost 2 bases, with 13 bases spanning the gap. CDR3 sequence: CASSEATTGQETQYF. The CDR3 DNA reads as TGTGCCAGCAGTGAGGCGACGACGGGACAAGAGACCCAGTACTTC. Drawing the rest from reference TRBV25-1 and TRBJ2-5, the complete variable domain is EADIYQTPRYLVIGTGKKITLECSQTMGHDKMYWYQQDPGMELHLIHYSYGVNSTEKGDLSSESTVSRIRTEHFPLTLESARPSHTSQYLCASSEATTGQETQYFGPGTRLLVL.

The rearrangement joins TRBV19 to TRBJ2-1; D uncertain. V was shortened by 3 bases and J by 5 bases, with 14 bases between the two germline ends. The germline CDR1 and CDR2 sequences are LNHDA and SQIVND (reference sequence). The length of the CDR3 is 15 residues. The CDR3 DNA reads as TGTGCCAGTAGTATGAGCAGGAGTCCTCACAATGAGCAGTTCTTC. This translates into CASSMSRSPHNEQFF.

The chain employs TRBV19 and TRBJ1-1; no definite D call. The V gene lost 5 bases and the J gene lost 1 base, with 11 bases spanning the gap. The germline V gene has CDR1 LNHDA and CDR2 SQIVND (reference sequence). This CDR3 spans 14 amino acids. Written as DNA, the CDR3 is TGTGCCAGTAGTCATAGCTTTGGGAACACTGAAGCTTTCTTT. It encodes CASSHSFGNTEAFF.

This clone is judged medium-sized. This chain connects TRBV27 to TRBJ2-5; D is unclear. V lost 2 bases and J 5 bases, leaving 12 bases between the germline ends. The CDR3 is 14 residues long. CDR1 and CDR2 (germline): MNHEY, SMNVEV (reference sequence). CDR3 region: CASSLAGVKETQYF. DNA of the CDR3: TGTGCCAGCAGTTTAGCTGGGGTCAAGGAGACCCAGTACTTC.

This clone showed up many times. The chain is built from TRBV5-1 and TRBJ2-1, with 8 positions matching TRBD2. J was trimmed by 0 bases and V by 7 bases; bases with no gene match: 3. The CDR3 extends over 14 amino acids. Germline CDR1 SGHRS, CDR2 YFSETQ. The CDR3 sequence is CASGTSGSYNEQFF. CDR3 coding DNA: TGCGCCAGCGGAACTAGCGGCTCCTACAATGAGCAGTTCTTC.

Here the CDR3 reads CASSHPPGIFGEQYF. As DNA, the CDR3 is TGTGCCAGCAGCCATCCCCCAGGGATTTTTGGCGAGCAGTACTTC. The chain carries TRBV6-2 or TRBV6-3 and TRBJ2-7; tentative D call: TRBD1 (5 bases). In germline, CDR1 is MNHEY, CDR2 SVGEGT. Trimming left V 6 bases short and J 6 bases short, with 21 bases between. The CDR3 covers 15 residues.

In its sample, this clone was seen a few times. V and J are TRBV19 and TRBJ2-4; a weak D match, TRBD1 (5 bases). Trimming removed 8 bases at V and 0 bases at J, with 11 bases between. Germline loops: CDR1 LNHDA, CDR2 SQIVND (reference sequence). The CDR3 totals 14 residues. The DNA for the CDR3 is TGTGCCAGTGCAACAGGCCTAGCCAAAAACATTCAGTACTTC. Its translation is CASATGLAKNIQYF.

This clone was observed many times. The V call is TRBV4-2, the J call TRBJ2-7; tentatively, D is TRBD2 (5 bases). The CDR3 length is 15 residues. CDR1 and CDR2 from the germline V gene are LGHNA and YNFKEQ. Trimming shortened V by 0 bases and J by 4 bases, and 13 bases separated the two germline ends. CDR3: CASSQDPRSGYEQYF. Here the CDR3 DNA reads TGTGCCAGCAGCCAAGATCCGAGGTCGGGGTACGAGCAGTACTTC.

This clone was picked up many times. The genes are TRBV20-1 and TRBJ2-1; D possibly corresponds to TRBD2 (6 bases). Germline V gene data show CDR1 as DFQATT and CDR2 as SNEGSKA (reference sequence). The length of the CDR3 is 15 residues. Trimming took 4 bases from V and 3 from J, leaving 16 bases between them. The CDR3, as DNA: TGCAGTGCTACAGATCTAGCGCGCGACTACAATGAGCAGTTCTTC. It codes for CSATDLARDYNEQFF.

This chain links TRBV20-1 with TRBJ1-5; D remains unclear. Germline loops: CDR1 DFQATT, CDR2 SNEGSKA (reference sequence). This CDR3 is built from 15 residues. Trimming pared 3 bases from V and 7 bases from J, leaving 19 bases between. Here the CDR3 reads CSASSVGEPGQPQHF. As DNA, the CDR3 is TGCAGTGCTAGTAGTGTCGGTGAGCCCGGGCAGCCCCAGCATTTT.

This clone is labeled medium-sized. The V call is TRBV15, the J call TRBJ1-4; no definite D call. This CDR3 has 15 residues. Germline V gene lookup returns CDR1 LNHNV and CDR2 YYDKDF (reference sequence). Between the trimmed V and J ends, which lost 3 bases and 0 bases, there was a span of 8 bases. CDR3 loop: CATSSYIATNEKLFF. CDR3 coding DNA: TGTGCCACCAGCAGCTACATCGCAACTAATGAAAAACTGTTTTTT.

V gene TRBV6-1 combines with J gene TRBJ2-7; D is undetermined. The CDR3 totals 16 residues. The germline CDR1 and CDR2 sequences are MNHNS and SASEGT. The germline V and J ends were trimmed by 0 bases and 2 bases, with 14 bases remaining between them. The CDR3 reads CASSEAHVRIAYEQYF. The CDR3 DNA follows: TGTGCCAGCAGTGAAGCGCACGTCAGGATAGCCTACGAGCAGTACTTC.

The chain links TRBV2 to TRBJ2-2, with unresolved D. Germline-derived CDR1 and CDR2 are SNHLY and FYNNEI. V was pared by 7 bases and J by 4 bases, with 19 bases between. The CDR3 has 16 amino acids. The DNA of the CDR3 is TGTGCCAGCATGGGCTCCGGTACAGACGCCACCGGGGAGCTGTTTTTT. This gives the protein CASMGSGTDATGELFF.

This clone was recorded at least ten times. The CDR3 DNA follows: TGCAGTGCTAGCATCAACAGCCCTAGAGAGCAGTACTTC. This encodes CSASINSPREQYF. The chain employs TRBV20-1 and TRBJ2-7; no clear D gene. The germline V gene has CDR1 DFQATT and CDR2 SNEGSKA (reference sequence). The length of the CDR3 is 13 residues. V lost 3 bases and J 7 bases, leaving 16 bases between the germline ends.

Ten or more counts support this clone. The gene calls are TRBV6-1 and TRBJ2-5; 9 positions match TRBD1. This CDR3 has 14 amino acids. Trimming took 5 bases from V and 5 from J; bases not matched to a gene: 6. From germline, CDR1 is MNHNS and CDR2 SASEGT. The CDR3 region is CASSNRDRAETQYF. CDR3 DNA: TGTGCCAGCAGTAACCGGGACAGGGCTGAGACCCAGTACTTC.

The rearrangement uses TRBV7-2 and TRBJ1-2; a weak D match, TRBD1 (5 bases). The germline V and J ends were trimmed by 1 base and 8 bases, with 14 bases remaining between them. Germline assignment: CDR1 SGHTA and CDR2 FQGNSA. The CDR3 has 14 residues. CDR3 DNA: TGTGCCAGCAGCTTAGACTTGGGGAGGGGCGGCTACACCTTC. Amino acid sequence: CASSLDLGRGGYTF.

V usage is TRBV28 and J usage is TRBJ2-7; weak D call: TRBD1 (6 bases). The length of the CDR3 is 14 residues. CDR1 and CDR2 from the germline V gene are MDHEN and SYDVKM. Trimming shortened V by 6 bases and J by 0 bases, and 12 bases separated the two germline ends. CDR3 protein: CASSFGGSSYEQYF. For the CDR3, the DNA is TGTGCCAGCAGCTTTGGGGGCAGCTCCTACGAGCAGTACTTC.

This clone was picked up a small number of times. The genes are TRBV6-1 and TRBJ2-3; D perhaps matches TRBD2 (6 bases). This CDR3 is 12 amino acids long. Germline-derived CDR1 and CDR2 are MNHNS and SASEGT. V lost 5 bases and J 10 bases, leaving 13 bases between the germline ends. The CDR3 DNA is TGTGCCAGCAGTAACCGGAGGGATGCGCAGTATTTT. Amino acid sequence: CASSNRRDAQYF.

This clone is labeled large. The CDR3 nucleotides read TGTGCCAGTAGTCTTAGCGGGAGCGAGCAGTACTTC. Its translation: CASSLSGSEQYF. This rearrangement joins TRBV19 to TRBJ2-7; the match to TRBD2 covers 9 bases. The V gene's germline CDR1 is LNHDA and CDR2 SQIVND (reference sequence). The CDR3 contains 12 residues. The trim removed 5 bases at V and 6 bases at J, leaving 2 bases unmatched.

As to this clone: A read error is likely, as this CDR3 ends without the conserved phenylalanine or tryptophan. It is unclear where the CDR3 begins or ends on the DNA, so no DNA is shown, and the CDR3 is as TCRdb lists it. The CDR3 here is CASSIGRQAGFNYGYIL. The genes are TRBV19 and TRBJ1-2. Germline V gene lookup returns CDR1 LNHDA and CDR2 SQIVND (reference sequence). The CDR3 length is 17 residues, termini included.